The rows below give T cell receptor beta chains drawn from one sample of a study of T cells in tuberculosis. Produced via immunoSEQ multiplex PCR; TCRdb's table is partial and in-frame only. The sample yields roughly 30,000 clones, just over 90% seen once. Sequenced: PBMCs. The receptors here all came from a donor under 30 with latent tuberculosis or without tuberculosis infection. Each CDR3 is given with its conserved first and last residue. Fields, in order: CDR3 protein, CDR3 DNA, D gene, J gene, clone size, V gene. D genes are given only for firm matches. The size field is filled for only some rows; it gives once, few, many or a size class.

cdr3_aa: CASSPPSGRSDEQFF; cdr3_nt: TGTGCCAGCTCCCCCCCTAGCGGACGAAGCGATGAGCAGTTCTTC; d_call: TRBD2; j_call: TRBJ2-1; clone_size: few; v_call: TRBV10-3
cdr3_aa: CASSETLAFSSYNEQFF; cdr3_nt: TGTGCCAGCAGCGAGACCCTAGCGTTCAGCTCCTACAATGAGCAGTTCTTC; d_call: NA; j_call: TRBJ2-1; clone_size: NA; v_call: TRBV9
cdr3_aa: CASSNGRERTDTQYF; cdr3_nt: TGTGCCAGCAGCAACGGGAGGGAACGCACAGATACGCAGTATTTT; d_call: TRBD2; j_call: TRBJ2-3; clone_size: once; v_call: TRBV4-2
cdr3_aa: CASSVRSGSSYNEQFF; cdr3_nt: TGTGCCAGCAGCGTAAGGAGCGGGAGCTCCTACAATGAGCAGTTCTTC; d_call: TRBD2; j_call: TRBJ2-1; clone_size: NA; v_call: TRBV9
cdr3_aa: CAWSSGGGNQPQHF; cdr3_nt: TGTGCCTGGAGTAGCGGGGGGGGCAATCAGCCCCAGCATTTT; d_call: NA; j_call: TRBJ1-5; clone_size: NA; v_call: TRBV30
cdr3_aa: CASSSAGNSYEQYF; cdr3_nt: TGTGCCAGCAGCTCAGCCGGGAACTCCTACGAGCAGTACTTC; d_call: NA; j_call: TRBJ2-7; clone_size: NA; v_call: TRBV7-6
cdr3_aa: CASSLVGGTGYEQYF; cdr3_nt: TGCGCCAGCAGCTTGGTTGGTGGGACAGGCTACGAGCAGTACTTC; d_call: TRBD1; j_call: TRBJ2-7; clone_size: few; v_call: TRBV5-1
cdr3_aa: CASSLQAYTPGDLGVFGYTF; cdr3_nt: TGCGCCAGCAGCCTCCAGGCCTATACCCCAGGGGACCTTGGGGTTTTCGGCTACACCTTC; d_call: NA; j_call: TRBJ1-2; clone_size: NA; v_call: TRBV4-1
cdr3_aa: CASSLGTGSNQPQHF; cdr3_nt: TGCGCCAGCAGCTTGGGAACAGGGAGCAATCAGCCCCAGCATTTT; d_call: NA; j_call: TRBJ1-5; clone_size: NA; v_call: TRBV5-1
cdr3_aa: CASSLVFWNTEAFF; cdr3_nt: TGTGCCAGCAGTTTAGTGTTCTGGAACACTGAAGCTTTCTTT; d_call: NA; j_call: TRBJ1-1; clone_size: NA; v_call: TRBV28
cdr3_aa: CASRATGATQPQHF; cdr3_nt: TGTGCCAGCAGAGCTACAGGGGCCACTCAGCCCCAGCATTTT; d_call: TRBD1; j_call: TRBJ1-5; clone_size: NA; v_call: TRBV28
cdr3_aa: CASSLAAGGHTGELFF; cdr3_nt: TGTGCCAGCAGCTTAGCCGCGGGAGGACACACCGGGGAGCTGTTTTTT; d_call: TRBD2; j_call: TRBJ2-2; clone_size: NA; v_call: TRBV7-7
cdr3_aa: CAIRRGAGANVLTF; cdr3_nt: TGTGCCATCAGGCGGGGTGCTGGGGCCAACGTCCTGACTTTC; d_call: NA; j_call: TRBJ2-6; clone_size: NA; v_call: TRBV10-3
cdr3_aa: CASSRGDRADQPQHF; cdr3_nt: TGCGCCAGCAGTCGGGGGGACAGGGCGGACCAGCCCCAGCATTTT; d_call: TRBD1; j_call: TRBJ1-5; clone_size: few; v_call: TRBV4-1
cdr3_aa: CASSVAGLQETQYF; cdr3_nt: TGTGCCAGCAGCGTAGCGGGACTGCAAGAGACCCAGTACTTC; d_call: NA; j_call: TRBJ2-5; clone_size: NA; v_call: TRBV9
cdr3_aa: CASSRSGDTEKLFF; cdr3_nt: TGCGCCAGCAGTCGTTCAGGGGATACTGAAAAACTGTTTTTT; d_call: NA; j_call: TRBJ1-4; clone_size: once; v_call: TRBV5-1
cdr3_aa: CASSLVRVRTGFPYEQYF; cdr3_nt: TGTGCCAGCAGCTTAGTGCGGGTACGGACAGGGTTTCCCTACGAGCAGTACTTC; d_call: TRBD1; j_call: TRBJ2-7; clone_size: NA; v_call: TRBV7-9
cdr3_aa: CATSVTSGGRYEQYF; cdr3_nt: TGTGCCACCAGCGTGACTAGCGGGGGGCGCTACGAGCAGTACTTC; d_call: TRBD2; j_call: TRBJ2-7; clone_size: NA; v_call: TRBV15
cdr3_aa: CASSFGGDTEAFF; cdr3_nt: TGTGCCAGCAGCTTCGGGGGGGACACTGAAGCTTTCTTT; d_call: NA; j_call: TRBJ1-1; clone_size: few; v_call: TRBV7-3
cdr3_aa: CASKRAAGVRDTQYF; cdr3_nt: TGTGCCAGCAAAAGAGCGGCGGGAGTGAGAGATACGCAGTATTTT; d_call: TRBD2; j_call: TRBJ2-3; clone_size: NA; v_call: TRBV28